Sequencing of this TCR beta chain was carried out in a study of shared clonotypes between healthy human individuals. Study-level background: Each donor had three CD4 naive, three CD4 memory, two CD8 naive and one CD8 memory plate.

Repertoires were generated with immunoSEQ multiplex PCR, while TCRdb's copy carries only in-frame clones and drops some. The sample holds about 2.4 million clones, more than 85% seen once. Germline-derived CDR1 and CDR2 are MDHEN and SYDVKM. The CDR3 consists of 13 residues. V dropped 9 bases and J dropped 7 bases, with 16 bases sitting between them. The source is a man younger than 35 in good health. Some clones in this sample may be carry-over from other donors' samples. The chain recombines TRBV28 with TRBJ1-3; tentatively, D is TRBD1 (5 bases). Material for sequencing was naive CD4+ T cells from PBMCs. Subset of the sample: CD45RA+ positively selected. The DNA of the CDR3 is TGTGCCAGTCAACTGGGGGGGGTCAACACCATATATTTT. It codes for CASQLGGVNTIYF.